This entry lists 11 T cell receptor beta chains sequenced from one sample in a study of T cell responses to AZD1222 COVID-19 vaccine. Libraries were prepared by immunoSEQ multiplex PCR; TCRdb keeps only in-frame clonotypes and omits some of them. Of around 110,000 clones listed, 80% to 85% are singletons. The sample consisted of peripheral blood, taken on day 0 of AZD1222 vaccination. All receptors come from an adult in good health.

The chain links TRBV6-1 to TRBJ1-2; no definite D call. This CDR3 is 14 amino acids long. The V and J ends lost 2 bases and 0 bases respectively, with 7 bases between them. Germline-derived CDR1 and CDR2 are MNHNS and SASEGT. As DNA, the CDR3 is TGTGCCAGCAGTGAATTTGTGACTAACTATGGCTACACCTTC. This codes for CASSEFVTNYGYTF.

CDR3 in DNA: TGTGCCAGCTCACTCTACCCCGGAAGAACCGAAGCTTTCTTT. Its translation: CASSLYPGRTEAFF. This chain joins TRBV18 and TRBJ1-1, with D unclear. Germline values: CDR1 KGHSH, CDR2 LQKENI. The ends were cut back, 4 bases at V and 8 bases at J, with 17 bases in the middle. The CDR3 has 14 amino acids.

This clone was seen only once. The chain links TRBV29-1 to TRBJ2-2; 8 nucleotides match TRBD1. After removal of 6 bases from V and 2 bases from J, the junction contained 8 bases not matched to a gene. Germline CDR1 SQVTM, CDR2 ANQGSEA. CDR3 length: 15 amino acids. The CDR3 is CSVAGQGPNTGELFF. The DNA for the CDR3 is TGCAGCGTGGCCGGACAGGGCCCCAACACCGGGGAGCTGTTTTTT.

The chain links TRBV13 to TRBJ2-1; 8 positions agree with TRBD2. Germline-derived CDR1 and CDR2 are PRHDT and FYEKMQ (reference sequence). Unmatched junction bases numbered 9, after V lost 5 bases and J lost 6 bases. The CDR3 spans 15 residues. The CDR3 loop reads CASSHKGLGGNEQFF. CDR3 bases: TGTGCCAGCAGCCACAAGGGACTAGGTGGCAATGAGCAGTTCTTC.

V is TRBV9 and J is TRBJ2-7, with 7 bases identical to TRBD1. The CDR3 is made up of 13 amino acids. The V and J ends lost 3 bases and 6 bases, in that order; junction bases with no gene match: 6. Germline V gene sequence: CDR1 SGDLS, CDR2 YYNGEE. The CDR3 loop reads CASSARQGGEQYF. In nucleotides, the CDR3 is TGTGCCAGCAGCGCCCGACAGGGTGGCGAGCAGTACTTC.

CDR3 nucleotide sequence: TGTGCCACCAGCAGAGTGAGGGGGGCAGGGATTGCAACTAATGAAAAACTGTTTTTT. It is translated as CATSRVRGAGIATNEKLFF. This chain connects TRBV15 to TRBJ1-4; maybe TRBD1 (6 bases). Per the germline V gene, CDR1 is LNHNV and CDR2 is YYDKDF (reference sequence). The V and J ends lost 1 base and 0 bases respectively, with 18 bases between them. The CDR3 consists of 19 residues.

CDR3: CASSPGQGANYGYTF. CDR3 DNA sequence: TGCGCCAGCAGCCCTGGACAGGGAGCTAACTATGGCTACACCTTC. The rearrangement joins TRBV5-1 to TRBJ1-2, with 8 bases aligning to TRBD1. The CDR3 is made up of 15 amino acids. Germline V gene data show CDR1 as SGHRS and CDR2 as YFSETQ. With V trimmed by 4 bases and J by 0 bases, 5 bases remained unmatched.

This clone was seen a single time. The rearrangement uses TRBV30 and TRBJ1-5; weak D call: TRBD1 (6 bases). The CDR3 loop spans 13 amino acids. Germline assignment: CDR1 GTSNPN and CDR2 SVGIG (reference sequence). The V and J ends lost 5 bases and 3 bases respectively, with 11 bases between them. The CDR3 coding sequence is TGTGCCTGGGCGGACAGCTACAATCAGCCCCAGCATTTT. Its translation is CAWADSYNQPQHF.

The chain is built from TRBV19 and TRBJ1-5; the match to TRBD1 covers 7 bases. CDR3 length: 15 amino acids. Germline values: CDR1 LNHDA, CDR2 SQIVND (reference sequence). J gave up 4 bases and V 6 bases, and 9 bases lay outside the gene matches. CDR3 in amino acids: CASSPRQGLNQPQHF. The CDR3 bases are TGTGCCAGTAGCCCTCGACAGGGTCTGAATCAGCCCCAGCATTTT.

In this sample, this clone turned up a few times. The rearrangement uses TRBV18 and TRBJ1-6; 9 bases are a match to TRBD1. With V trimmed by 3 bases and J by 2 bases, 8 bases remained unmatched. Germline CDR1 KGHSH, CDR2 LQKENI. This CDR3 spans 18 amino acids. The CDR3 spells CASSPPGQGGTYNSPLHF. Here the CDR3 DNA reads TGTGCCAGCTCACCCCCGGGACAGGGAGGCACCTATAATTCACCCCTCCACTTT.

The rearrangement uses TRBV18 and TRBJ2-1, with a possible D match to TRBD1 (6 bases). Trimming cost V 5 bases and J 2 bases, with 10 bases left between them. CDR1 KGHSH and CDR2 LQKENI come from the germline V gene. The CDR3 runs 14 residues. The CDR3 DNA reads TGTGCCAGCTCAGACAGGACCACCTACAATGAGCAGTTCTTC. Translating it yields CASSDRTTYNEQFF.